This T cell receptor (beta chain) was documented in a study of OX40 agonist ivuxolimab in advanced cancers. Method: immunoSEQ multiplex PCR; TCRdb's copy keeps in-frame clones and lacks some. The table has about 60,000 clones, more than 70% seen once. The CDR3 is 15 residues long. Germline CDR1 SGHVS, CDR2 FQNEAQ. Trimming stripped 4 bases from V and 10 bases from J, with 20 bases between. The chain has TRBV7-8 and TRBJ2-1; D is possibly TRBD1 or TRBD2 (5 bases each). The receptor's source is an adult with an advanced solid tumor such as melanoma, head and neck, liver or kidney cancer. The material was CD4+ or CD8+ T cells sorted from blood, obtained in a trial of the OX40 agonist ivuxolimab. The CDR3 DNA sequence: TGTGCCAGCAGCTCATCCGGGACGCCAAGGAGGGAGCAGTTCTTC. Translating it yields CASSSSGTPRREQFF.